The 13 T cell receptor beta chains reported below all come from one sample, sequenced in a study of cytomegalovirus exposure and HLA in healthy donors. PCR was performed using 60 Vbeta and 13 Jbeta primers. The protocol was immunoSEQ multiplex PCR, while the TCRdb copy is restricted to in-frame clones and leaves out a portion. The repertoire holds about 92,000 clones, with approximately 85% as singletons. Sequencing was performed on PBMCs. The receptors come from a woman younger than 30 in good health and CMV-seropositive.

The CDR3 here is CASSPSGGLAGGAIDEQFF. The CDR3 bases are TGTGCCAGCAGCCCATCTGGCGGGCTAGCGGGAGGAGCTATCGATGAGCAGTTCTTC. The genes are TRBV7-3 and TRBJ2-1; 11 nucleotides match TRBD2. Germline V gene sequence: CDR1 SGHTA, CDR2 FQGTGA. V lost 5 bases, J lost 8 bases, and 20 bases stayed unmatched. The CDR3 length is 19 residues.

J is TRBJ1-1 and V is TRBV5-4; D may be TRBD1 (5 bases). Germline V gives CDR1 SGHNT, CDR2 YYREEE (reference sequence). V shed 5 bases and J shed 4 bases, with 18 bases lying between them. CDR3 size: 15 residues. CDR3 amino acids: CASRTELRGSTEAFF. CDR3 in DNA: TGTGCCAGCAGAACTGAACTAAGGGGAAGCACTGAAGCTTTCTTT.

This clone occurred a few times. The chain carries TRBV4-1 and TRBJ1-1; 7 nucleotides line up with TRBD1. V shed 1 base, J shed 1 base, and the junction held 3 bases outside the gene matches. Germline V gives CDR1 MGHRA, CDR2 YSYEKL. CDR3 length: 15 amino acids. The CDR3 coding sequence is TGCGCCAGCAGCCAAGGTTCAGGGGGGAACACTGAAGCTTTCTTT. It is translated as CASSQGSGGNTEAFF.

The V call is TRBV5-1, the J call TRBJ1-2; D might be TRBD1 (6 bases). The CDR3 runs 15 residues. Germline assignment: CDR1 SGHRS and CDR2 YFSETQ. The V gene lost 0 bases and the J gene lost 4 bases, with 13 bases spanning the gap. This CDR3 reads CASSLDPDSFYGYTF. CDR3 coding DNA: TGCGCCAGCAGCTTGGACCCGGACAGCTTCTATGGCTACACCTTC.

This chain connects TRBV6-5 to TRBJ1-1; TRBD1 matches 7 bases. V lost 2 bases to trimming and J lost 9 bases; unmatched junction nucleotides: 6. Germline CDR1 MNHEY, CDR2 SVGAGI. The CDR3 consists of 13 residues. The CDR3, as DNA: TGTGCCAGCAGTTACGACAGGGAGTCCAAAGCTTTCTTT. Amino acid sequence: CASSYDRESKAFF.

The rearrangement joins TRBV9 to TRBJ2-7; 9 bases match TRBD2. This CDR3 comprises 14 residues. Germline CDR1 SGDLS, CDR2 YYNGEE. V shed 3 bases and J 5 bases; nucleotides not matched to a gene: 6. CDR3 in DNA: TGTGCCAGCAGCGCGTTGACTAGCGGCAACGAGCAGTACTTC. This sequence encodes CASSALTSGNEQYF.

This chain connects TRBV28 to TRBJ2-7, with 7 positions matching TRBD2. J gave up 7 bases and V 3 bases, and 6 bases lay outside the gene matches. Germline V gene data show CDR1 as MDHEN and CDR2 as SYDVKM. The CDR3 has 13 amino acids. The CDR3: CASSFHSGGEQYF. In DNA form, the CDR3 reads TGTGCCAGCAGTTTCCATTCGGGAGGTGAGCAGTACTTC.

The chain combines TRBV7-9 with TRBJ1-2; D is uncertain. This CDR3 has 15 amino acids. The V end lost 4 bases, the J end lost 4 bases, and 16 bases lay between the germline ends. The germline gives CDR1 SEHNR, CDR2 FQNEAQ (reference sequence). In DNA, the CDR3 is TGTGCCAGCAGCTCCTCCAGCGGAGGAAGCTATGGCTACACCTTC. It specifies CASSSSSGGSYGYTF.

The chain carries TRBV6-1 and TRBJ1-2, with D possibly matching TRBD1 (6 bases). The CDR3 has 15 residues. CDR1 and CDR2 from the germline V gene are MNHNS and SASEGT. Trimming left V 0 bases short and J 2 bases short, with 10 bases between. CDR3 coding DNA: TGTGCCAGCAGTGAAGCGCGGCAGGGGAACTATGGCTACACCTTC. Encoded protein: CASSEARQGNYGYTF.

The rearrangement joins TRBV7-9 to TRBJ1-2, with 10 bases that match TRBD1. The trim removed 2 bases at V and 6 bases at J, leaving 3 bases unmatched. Germline lookup yields CDR1 SEHNR and CDR2 FQNEAQ (reference sequence). The CDR3 extends over 14 amino acids. CDR3 region: CASSLPDRGDGYTF. DNA of the CDR3: TGTGCCAGCAGCTTACCGGACAGGGGGGATGGCTACACCTTC.

The chain is built from TRBV6-6 and TRBJ1-1, with 9 bases aligning to TRBD1. Germline V gene sequence: CDR1 MNHNY, CDR2 SVGAGI (reference sequence). CDR3 length equals 15 residues. The V and J ends lost 3 bases and 4 bases, in that order; junction bases with no gene match: 6. The CDR3 spells CASSYGTGKATEAFF. DNA of the CDR3: TGTGCCAGCAGTTATGGGACAGGGAAGGCCACTGAAGCTTTCTTT.

This chain uses TRBV6-5 with TRBJ1-4; 8 positions agree with TRBD1. Germline V CDR1 and CDR2: MNHEY, SVGAGI. J was trimmed by 7 bases and V by 0 bases; bases with no gene match: 7. The CDR3 contains 16 residues. This CDR3 is CASSYSSGDRPEKLFF. In DNA form, the CDR3 reads TGTGCCAGCAGTTACTCGAGTGGGGACAGGCCTGAAAAACTGTTTTTT.

V usage is TRBV6-5 and J usage is TRBJ2-3; D uncertain. The CDR3 contains 13 residues. V lost 6 bases to trimming and J lost 4 bases, with 11 bases between them. Looked up from germline, CDR1 is MNHEY and CDR2 is SVGAGI. DNA for the CDR3: TGTGCCAGCAGCCCCAGTACGCCAGATACGCAGTATTTT. Its protein product is CASSPSTPDTQYF.